This is a list of T cell receptor beta chains from one sample in a study of somatic mutations in cytotoxic T cells in rheumatoid arthritis. The method was immunoSEQ multiplex PCR; TCRdb's version includes in-frame clones alone and lacks a portion of them. The repertoire holds 3,000 to 4,000 clones, with about 93% as singletons. Input material: CD8+ T cells sorted from blood. The receptors stem from a woman aged 55-70 years with rheumatoid arthritis. The CDR3 runs from the conserved cysteine through the conserved F or W. Each record gives: J gene, CDR3 length, D gene, V gene, clone size, CDR3 protein, CDR3 DNA. The D gene is left open where the match is weak. Clone size is stated in some rows and not others, as once, few, many or a class when expanded.

TRBJ1-1	14	-	TRBV5-6	-	CASRKVQANTEAFF	TGTGCCAGCAGAAAAGTCCAGGCTAACACTGAAGCTTTCTTT
TRBJ2-7	13	TRBD1	TRBV11-3	-	CASSFGTGYEQYF	TGTGCCAGCAGCTTTGGGACAGGCTACGAGCAGTACTTC
TRBJ1-1	17	TRBD1	TRBV19	-	CASKLYVPGQANTEAFF	TGTGCCAGTAAGCTTTACGTCCCGGGACAGGCCAACACTGAAGCTTTCTTT
TRBJ1-2	16	-	TRBV5-6	-	CASSWAGGRANYGYTF	TGTGCCAGCAGCTGGGCCGGGGGGCGGGCTAACTATGGCTACACCTTC
TRBJ1-1	14	TRBD1	TRBV4-2	-	CASSLTGGVTEAFF	TGTGCCAGCAGCTTGACAGGGGGCGTTACTGAAGCTTTCTTT
TRBJ2-5	15	-	TRBV7-9	-	CASSLGPGMMETQYF	TGTGCCAGCAGCTTAGGTCCGGGGATGATGGAGACCCAGTACTTC
TRBJ2-2	17	TRBD2	TRBV5-5	-	CASRPLAGGPNTGELFF	TGTGCCAGCAGGCCTCTAGCGGGGGGGCCTAACACCGGGGAGCTGTTTTTT
TRBJ2-7	16	TRBD1	TRBV5-5	-	CASSFIDRAGYYEQYF	TGTGCCAGCAGCTTTATCGACAGGGCGGGCTACTACGAGCAGTACTTC
TRBJ1-5	16	-	TRBV5-1	-	CASSLAPGSGNQPQHF	TGCGCCAGCAGCTTGGCTCCGGGTTCGGGCAATCAGCCCCAGCATTTT
TRBJ2-1	16	-	TRBV4-1	-	CASSQEPGVSYNEQFF	TGCGCCAGCAGCCAAGAGCCGGGGGTCTCCTACAATGAGCAGTTCTTC
TRBJ2-1	17	-	TRBV27	-	CASSARHRPGSYNEQFF	TGTGCCAGCAGTGCGCGCCACAGGCCGGGTTCCTACAATGAGCAGTTCTTC
TRBJ2-3	16	TRBD2	TRBV7-8	once	CASNKFLGGSTDTQYF	TGTGCCAGCAACAAATTTCTCGGGGGGAGCACAGATACGCAGTATTTT
TRBJ2-7	16	TRBD2	TRBV5-1	-	CASSLVTSGHSYEQYF	TGCGCCAGCAGCTTGGTTACTAGCGGGCACTCCTACGAGCAGTACTTC
TRBJ2-2	17	-	TRBV7-9	-	CASSPDPWGLNTGELFF	TGTGCCAGCAGTCCGGACCCGTGGGGCCTGAACACCGGGGAGCTGTTTTTT
TRBJ1-1	13	TRBD1	TRBV5-1	-	CASRRRTGSDAFF	TGCGCCAGCAGAAGACGGACAGGGAGCGACGCTTTCTTT
TRBJ2-2	17	TRBD1	TRBV23-1	-	CASSQPRDRDNTGELFF	TGCGCCAGCAGTCAACCCCGGGACAGGGACAACACCGGGGAGCTGTTTTTT
TRBJ1-1	15	-	TRBV6-5	-	CASSYSKRLGTEAFF	TGTGCCAGCAGTTACTCGAAGCGGTTGGGGACTGAAGCTTTCTTT
TRBJ1-1	15	-	TRBV11-2	-	CASSLWGGKNTEAFF	TGTGCCAGCAGCTTATGGGGGGGGAAGAACACTGAAGCTTTCTTT
TRBJ2-3	15	TRBD1	TRBV7-8	-	CASSLGTGVTDTQYF	TGTGCCAGCAGCTTAGGGACAGGGGTTACAGATACGCAGTATTTT
TRBJ1-1	13	-	TRBV10-2	-	CASEVTKNTEAFF	TGCGCCAGCGAGGTCACAAAGAACACTGAAGCTTTCTTT
TRBJ2-7	15	-	TRBV2	-	CASSEGYRLPYEQYF	TGTGCCAGCAGTGAAGGATACAGGCTTCCTTACGAGCAGTACTTC
TRBJ2-5	14	-	TRBV6-5	-	CASSYSGYQETQYF	TGTGCCAGCAGTTACTCCGGGTACCAAGAGACCCAGTACTTC